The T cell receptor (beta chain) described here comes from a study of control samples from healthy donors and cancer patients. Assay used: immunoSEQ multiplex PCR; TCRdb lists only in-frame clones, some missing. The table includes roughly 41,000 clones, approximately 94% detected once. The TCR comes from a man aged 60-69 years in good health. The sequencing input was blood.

DNA for the CDR3: TGTGCCAGCAGCCAAGATTCGGTTGGCGCTCACGGGGGTGAAAAACTGTTTTTT. The encoded protein is CASSQDSVGAHGGEKLFF. V is TRBV3-1 (or the pseudogene TRBV3-2) and J is TRBJ1-4; perhaps TRBD1 as D (5 bases). V dropped 0 bases and J dropped 7 bases, with 21 bases sitting between them. CDR3 length equals 18 residues. The germline gives CDR1 LGHDT, CDR2 YNNKEL (reference sequence).